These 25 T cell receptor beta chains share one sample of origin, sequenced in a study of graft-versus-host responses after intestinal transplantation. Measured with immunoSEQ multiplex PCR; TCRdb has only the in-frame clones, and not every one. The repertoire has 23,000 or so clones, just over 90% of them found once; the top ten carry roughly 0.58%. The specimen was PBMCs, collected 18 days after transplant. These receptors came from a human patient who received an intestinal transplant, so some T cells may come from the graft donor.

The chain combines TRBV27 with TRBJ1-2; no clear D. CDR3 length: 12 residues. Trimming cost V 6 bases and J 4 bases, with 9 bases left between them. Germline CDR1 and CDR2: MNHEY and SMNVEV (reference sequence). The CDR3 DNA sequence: TGTGCCAGCAGCGCTGACACCTATGGCTACACCTTC. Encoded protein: CASSADTYGYTF.

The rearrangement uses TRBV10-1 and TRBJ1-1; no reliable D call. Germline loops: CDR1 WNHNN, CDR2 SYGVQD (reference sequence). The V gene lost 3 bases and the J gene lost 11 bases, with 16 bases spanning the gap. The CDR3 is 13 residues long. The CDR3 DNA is TGCGCCAGCAGTGACGGAGCTTGCTGGAGGGCTTTCTTT. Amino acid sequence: CASSDGACWRAFF.

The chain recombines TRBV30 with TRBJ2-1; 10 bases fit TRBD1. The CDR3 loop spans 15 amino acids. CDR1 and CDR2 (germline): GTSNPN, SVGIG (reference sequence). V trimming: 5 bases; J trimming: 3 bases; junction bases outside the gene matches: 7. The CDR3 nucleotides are TGTGCCTGGTCCTCCGGGACAGGGGTCTACAATGAGCAGTTCTTC. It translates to CAWSSGTGVYNEQFF. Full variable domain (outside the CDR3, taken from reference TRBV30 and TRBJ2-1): SQTIHQWPATLVQPVGSPLSLECTVEGTSNPNLYWYRQAAGRGLQLLFYSVGIGQISSEVPQNLSASRPQDRQFILSSKKLLLSDSGFYLCAWSSGTGVYNEQFFGPGTRLTVL.

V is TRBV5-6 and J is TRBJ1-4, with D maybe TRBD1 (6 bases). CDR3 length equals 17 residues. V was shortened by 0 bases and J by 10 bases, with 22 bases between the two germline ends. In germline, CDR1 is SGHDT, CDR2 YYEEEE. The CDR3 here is CASSLALGGGQEGKLFF. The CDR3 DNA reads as TGTGCCAGCAGCTTGGCCCTTGGCGGGGGCCAGGAAGGAAAACTGTTTTTT.

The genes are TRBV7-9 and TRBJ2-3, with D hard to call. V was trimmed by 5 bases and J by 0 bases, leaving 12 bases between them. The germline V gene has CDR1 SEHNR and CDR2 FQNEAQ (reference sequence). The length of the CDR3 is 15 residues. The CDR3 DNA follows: TGTGCCAGCAGCACCCTAAGGTCCAGCACAGATACGCAGTATTTT. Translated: CASSTLRSSTDTQYF.

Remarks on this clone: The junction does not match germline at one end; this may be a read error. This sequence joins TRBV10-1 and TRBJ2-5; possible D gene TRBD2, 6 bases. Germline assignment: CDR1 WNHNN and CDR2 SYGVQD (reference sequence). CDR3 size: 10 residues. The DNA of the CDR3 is TGTGGAGGGGTGGAAGAGACCCAGTACTTC. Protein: CGGVEETQYF.

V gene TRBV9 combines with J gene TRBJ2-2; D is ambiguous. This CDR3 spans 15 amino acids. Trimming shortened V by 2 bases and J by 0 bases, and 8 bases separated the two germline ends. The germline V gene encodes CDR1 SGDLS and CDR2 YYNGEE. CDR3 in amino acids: CASSVRLANTGELFF. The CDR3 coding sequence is TGTGCCAGCAGCGTGAGATTGGCGAACACCGGGGAGCTGTTTTTT.

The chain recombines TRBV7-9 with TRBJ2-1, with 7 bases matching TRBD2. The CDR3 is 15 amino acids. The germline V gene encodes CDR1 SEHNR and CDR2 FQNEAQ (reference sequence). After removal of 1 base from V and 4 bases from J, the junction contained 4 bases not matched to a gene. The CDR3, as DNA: TGTGCCAGCAGCTTAGAGGCGGGGGTATACAATGAGCAGTTCTTC. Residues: CASSLEAGVYNEQFF.

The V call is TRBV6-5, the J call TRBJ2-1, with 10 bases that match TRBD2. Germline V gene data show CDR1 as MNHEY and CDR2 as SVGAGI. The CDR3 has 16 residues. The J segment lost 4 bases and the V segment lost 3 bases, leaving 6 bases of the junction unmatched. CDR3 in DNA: TGTGCCAGCAGTTATAGCGGGGGGAAAAAATACAATGAGCAGTTCTTC. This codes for CASSYSGGKKYNEQFF.

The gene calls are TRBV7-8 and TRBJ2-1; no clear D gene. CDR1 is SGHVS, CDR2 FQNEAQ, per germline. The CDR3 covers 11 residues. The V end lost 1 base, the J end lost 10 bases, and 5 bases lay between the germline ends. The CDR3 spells CASSLGPEQFF. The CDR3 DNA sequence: TGTGCCAGCAGCTTAGGGCCCGAGCAGTTCTTC.

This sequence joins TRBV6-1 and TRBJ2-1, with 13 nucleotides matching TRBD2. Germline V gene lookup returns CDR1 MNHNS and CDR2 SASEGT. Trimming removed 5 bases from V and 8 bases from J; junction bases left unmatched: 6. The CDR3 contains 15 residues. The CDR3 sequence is CASSTSGGARYEQFF. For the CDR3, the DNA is TGTGCCAGCAGTACTAGCGGGGGGGCCCGCTATGAGCAGTTCTTC.

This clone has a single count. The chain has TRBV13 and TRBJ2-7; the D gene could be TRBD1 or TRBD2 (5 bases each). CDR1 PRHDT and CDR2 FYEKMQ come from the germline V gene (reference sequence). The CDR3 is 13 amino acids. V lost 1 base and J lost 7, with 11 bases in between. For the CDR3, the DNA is TGTGCCAGCAGCTTAGAACAGGCGGGTGAGCAGTACTTC. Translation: CASSLEQAGEQYF.

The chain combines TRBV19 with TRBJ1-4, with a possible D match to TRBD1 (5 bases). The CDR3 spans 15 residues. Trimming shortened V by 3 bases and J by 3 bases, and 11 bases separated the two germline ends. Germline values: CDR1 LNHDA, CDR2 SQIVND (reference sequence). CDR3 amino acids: CASSIARQSNEKLFF. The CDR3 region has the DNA TGTGCCAGTAGTATCGCGAGACAGTCTAATGAAAAACTGTTTTTT.

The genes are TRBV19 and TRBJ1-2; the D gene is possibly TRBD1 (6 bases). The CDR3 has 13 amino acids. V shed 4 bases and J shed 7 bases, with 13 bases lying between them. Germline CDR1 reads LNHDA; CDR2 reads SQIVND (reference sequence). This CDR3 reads CASSTSGVGGYTF. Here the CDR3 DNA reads TGTGCCAGTAGTACATCAGGGGTCGGTGGCTACACCTTC.

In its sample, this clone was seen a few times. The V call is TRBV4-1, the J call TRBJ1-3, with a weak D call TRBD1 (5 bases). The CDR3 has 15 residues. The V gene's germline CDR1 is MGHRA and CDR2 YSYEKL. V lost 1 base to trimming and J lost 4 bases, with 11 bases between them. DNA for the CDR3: TGCGCCAGCAGCCAAGGTGTCAGGGACGGAAACACCATATATTTT. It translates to CASSQGVRDGNTIYF.

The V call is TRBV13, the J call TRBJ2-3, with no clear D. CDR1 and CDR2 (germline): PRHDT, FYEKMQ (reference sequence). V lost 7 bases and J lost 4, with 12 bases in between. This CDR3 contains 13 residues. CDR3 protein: CASTLGVADTQYF. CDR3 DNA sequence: TGTGCCAGCACTCTAGGTGTGGCAGATACGCAGTATTTT.

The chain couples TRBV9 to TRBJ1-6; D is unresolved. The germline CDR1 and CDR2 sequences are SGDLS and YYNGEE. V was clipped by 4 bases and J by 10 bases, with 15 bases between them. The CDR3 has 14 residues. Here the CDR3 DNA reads TGTGCCAGCAGCCCGGGTAGTGGGCGGTCACCCCTCCACTTT. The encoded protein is CASSPGSGRSPLHF.

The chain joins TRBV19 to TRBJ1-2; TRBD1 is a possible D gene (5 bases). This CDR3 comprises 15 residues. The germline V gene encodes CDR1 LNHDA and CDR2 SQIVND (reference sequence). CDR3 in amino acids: CATSMSGAVMEGYTF. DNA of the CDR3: TGTGCGACGAGCATGAGTGGGGCTGTCATGGAAGGCTACACCTTC.

CDR3 DNA sequence: TGTGCCAGCAGCGTAGAGGGCGCTCTACCTTCCTACAATGAGCAGTTCTTC. This encodes CASSVEGALPSYNEQFF. The chain joins TRBV9 to TRBJ2-1; the D is unclear. The CDR3 length is 17 residues. The V end lost 0 bases, the J end lost 1 base, and 14 bases lay between the germline ends. The germline gives CDR1 SGDLS, CDR2 YYNGEE.

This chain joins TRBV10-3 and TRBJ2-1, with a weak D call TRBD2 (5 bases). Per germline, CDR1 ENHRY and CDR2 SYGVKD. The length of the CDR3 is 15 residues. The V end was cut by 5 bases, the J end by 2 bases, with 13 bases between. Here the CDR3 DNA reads TGTGCCATCAGTCCCTCGGGGAATACCTACAATGAGCAGTTCTTC. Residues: CAISPSGNTYNEQFF.

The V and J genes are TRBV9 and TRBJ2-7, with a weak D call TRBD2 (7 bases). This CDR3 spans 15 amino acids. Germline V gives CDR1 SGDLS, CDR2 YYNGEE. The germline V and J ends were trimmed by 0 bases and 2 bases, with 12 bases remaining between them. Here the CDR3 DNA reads TGTGCCAGCAGCGTAGAGGGGGGGCGGACCTACGAGCAGTACTTC. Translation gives CASSVEGGRTYEQYF.

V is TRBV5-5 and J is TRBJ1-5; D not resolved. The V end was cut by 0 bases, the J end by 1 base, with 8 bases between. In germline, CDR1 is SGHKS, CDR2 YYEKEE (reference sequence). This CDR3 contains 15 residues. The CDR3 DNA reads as TGTGCCAGCAGCTTGGCTGTTGGAAGCAATCAGCCCCAGCATTTT. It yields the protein CASSLAVGSNQPQHF.

The CDR3 DNA sequence: TGTGCCAGCAGCGTGGGACAGCTCGTTAGGACCGGGGAGCTGTTTTTT. Protein product: CASSVGQLVRTGELFF. The V gene is TRBV5-6, the J gene TRBJ2-2; 7 positions match TRBD1. This CDR3 is built from 16 residues. Germline loops: CDR1 SGHDT, CDR2 YYEEEE. Trimming cost V 4 bases and J 5 bases; bases outside gene matches: 11.

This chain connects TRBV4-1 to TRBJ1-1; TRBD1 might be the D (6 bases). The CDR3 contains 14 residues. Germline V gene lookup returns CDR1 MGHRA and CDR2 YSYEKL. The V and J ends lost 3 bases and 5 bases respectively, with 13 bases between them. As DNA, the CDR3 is TGCGCCAGCAGCCACCTCACAGGGTCAACTGAAGCTTTCTTT. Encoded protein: CASSHLTGSTEAFF.

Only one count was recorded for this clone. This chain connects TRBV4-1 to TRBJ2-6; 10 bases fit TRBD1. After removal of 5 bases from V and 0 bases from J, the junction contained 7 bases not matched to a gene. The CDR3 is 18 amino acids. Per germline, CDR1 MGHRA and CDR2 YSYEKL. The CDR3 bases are TGCGCCAGCAGCACCCGGACAGGGGGTACCTCTGGGGCCAACGTCCTGACTTTC. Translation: CASSTRTGGTSGANVLTF.